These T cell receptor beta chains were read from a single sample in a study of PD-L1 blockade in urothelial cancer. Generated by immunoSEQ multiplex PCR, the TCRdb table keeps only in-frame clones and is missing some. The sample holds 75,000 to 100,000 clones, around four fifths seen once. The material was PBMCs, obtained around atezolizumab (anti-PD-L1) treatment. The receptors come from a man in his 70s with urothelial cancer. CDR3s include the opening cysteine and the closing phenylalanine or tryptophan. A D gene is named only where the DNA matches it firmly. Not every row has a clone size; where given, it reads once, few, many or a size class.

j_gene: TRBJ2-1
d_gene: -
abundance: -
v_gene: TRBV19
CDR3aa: CASSIWSGGNYNEQFF
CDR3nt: TGTGCCAGTAGTATTTGGAGTGGAGGGAACTACAATGAGCAGTTCTTC

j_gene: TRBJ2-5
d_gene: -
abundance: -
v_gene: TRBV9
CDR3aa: CASSQRQSHTETQYF
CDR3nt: TGTGCCAGCAGCCAGCGACAGAGCCATACGGAGACCCAGTACTTC

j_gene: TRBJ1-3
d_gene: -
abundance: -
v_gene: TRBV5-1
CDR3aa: CASSAGSSGNTIYF
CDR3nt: TGCGCCAGCAGCGCCGGGAGCTCTGGAAACACCATATATTTT

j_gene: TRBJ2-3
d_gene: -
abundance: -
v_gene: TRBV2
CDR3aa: CASSEASSTSTDTQYF
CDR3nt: TGTGCCAGCAGTGAAGCTAGCAGCACTAGCACAGATACGCAGTATTTT

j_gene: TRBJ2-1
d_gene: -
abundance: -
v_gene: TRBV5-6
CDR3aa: CASSPGAYNEQFF
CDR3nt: TGTGCCAGCAGCCCAGGGGCCTACAATGAGCAGTTCTTC

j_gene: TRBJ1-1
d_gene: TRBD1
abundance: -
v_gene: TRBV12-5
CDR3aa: CASGAGQGANSAEAFF
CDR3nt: TGTGCTAGTGGCGCCGGACAGGGGGCGAACAGCGCTGAAGCTTTCTTT

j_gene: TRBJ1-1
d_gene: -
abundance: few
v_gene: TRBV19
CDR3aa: CASKMGQGTEAFF
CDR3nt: TGTGCCAGTAAGATGGGGCAGGGCACTGAAGCTTTCTTT

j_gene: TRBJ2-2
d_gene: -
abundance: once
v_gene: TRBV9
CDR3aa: CASSVGLANTGELFF
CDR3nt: TGTGCCAGCAGCGTAGGTCTAGCGAACACCGGGGAGCTGTTTTTT

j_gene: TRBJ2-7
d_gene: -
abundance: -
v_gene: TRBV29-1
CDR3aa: CSVEDTGSSYEQYF
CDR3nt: TGCAGCGTTGAAGACACAGGGAGCTCCTACGAGCAGTACTTC

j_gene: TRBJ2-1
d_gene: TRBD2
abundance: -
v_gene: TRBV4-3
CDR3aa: CASSQAASGLSDEQFF
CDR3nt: TGCGCCAGCAGCCAAGCGGCTAGCGGTTTGAGCGATGAGCAGTTCTTC

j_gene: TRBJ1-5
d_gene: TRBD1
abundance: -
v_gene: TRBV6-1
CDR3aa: CASTDRGVNQPQHF
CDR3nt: TGTGCCAGCACCGACAGGGGGGTCAATCAGCCCCAGCATTTT

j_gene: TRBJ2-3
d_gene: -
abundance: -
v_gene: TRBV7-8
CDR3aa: CASSSRREGGGDTQYF
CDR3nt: TGTGCCAGCAGTTCTCGCAGGGAGGGGGGAGGAGATACGCAGTATTTT

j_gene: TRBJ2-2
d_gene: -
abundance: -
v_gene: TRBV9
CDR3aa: CASSVGLANTGELFF
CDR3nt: TGTGCCAGCAGCGTCGGACTTGCTAACACCGGGGAGCTGTTTTTT

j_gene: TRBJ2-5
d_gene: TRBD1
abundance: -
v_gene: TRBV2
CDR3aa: CASKGARAQETQYF
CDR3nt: TGTGCCAGCAAGGGGGCGCGGGCTCAAGAGACCCAGTACTTC

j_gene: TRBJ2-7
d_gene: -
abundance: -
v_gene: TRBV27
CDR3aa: CASSLLPTLSEQYF
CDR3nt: TGTGCCAGCAGTTTACTACCTACTTTATCCGAGCAGTACTTC

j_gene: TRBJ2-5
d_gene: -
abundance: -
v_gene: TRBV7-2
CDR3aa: CASSPPGGQETQYF
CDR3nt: TGTGCCAGCAGCCCCCCCGGCGGTCAAGAGACCCAGTACTTC

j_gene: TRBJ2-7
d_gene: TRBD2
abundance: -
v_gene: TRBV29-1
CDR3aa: CSVGGTTYEQYF
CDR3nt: TGCAGCGTTGGTGGGACTACCTACGAGCAGTACTTC

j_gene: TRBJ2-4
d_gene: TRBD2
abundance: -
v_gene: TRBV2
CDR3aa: CASSVRTSGRDIQYF
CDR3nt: TGTGCCAGCAGTGTCCGGACTAGCGGGAGAGACATTCAGTACTTC

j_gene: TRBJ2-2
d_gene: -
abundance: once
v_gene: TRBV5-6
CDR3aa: CASRRLANTGELFF
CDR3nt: TGTGCCAGCCGGAGGCTGGCGAACACCGGGGAGCTGTTTTTT

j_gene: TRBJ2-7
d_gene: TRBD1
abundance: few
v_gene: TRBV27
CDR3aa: CASKAPGQGGEQYF
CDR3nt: TGTGCCAGCAAGGCCCCGGGACAGGGGGGCGAGCAGTACTTC

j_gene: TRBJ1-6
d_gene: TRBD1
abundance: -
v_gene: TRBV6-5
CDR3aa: CASSYSGTGGNSPLHF
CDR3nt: TGTGCCAGCAGTTACTCCGGGACAGGCGGGAATTCACCCCTCCACTTT

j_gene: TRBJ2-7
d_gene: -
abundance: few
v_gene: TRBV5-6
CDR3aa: CASSFRGDEQYF
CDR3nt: TGTGCCAGCAGCTTCAGGGGAGACGAGCAGTACTTC

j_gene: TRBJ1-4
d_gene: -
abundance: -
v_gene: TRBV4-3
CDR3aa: CASSQGLRRGEKLFF
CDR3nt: TGCGCCAGCAGCCAAGGGTTGCGGAGGGGTGAAAAACTGTTTTTT

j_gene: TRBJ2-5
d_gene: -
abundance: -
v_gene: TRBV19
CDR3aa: CASSIQGPVGVETQYF
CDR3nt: TGTGCCAGTAGTATACAGGGGCCGGTGGGTGTGGAGACCCAGTACTTC

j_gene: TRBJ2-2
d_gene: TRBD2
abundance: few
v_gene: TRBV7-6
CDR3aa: CASSLGSGGTGELFF
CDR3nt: TGTGCCAGCAGCTTAGGATCGGGGGGGACCGGGGAGCTGTTTTTT

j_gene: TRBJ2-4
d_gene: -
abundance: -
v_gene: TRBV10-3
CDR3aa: CAIGQNKNIQYF
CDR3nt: TGTGCCATTGGACAAAACAAAAACATTCAGTACTTC

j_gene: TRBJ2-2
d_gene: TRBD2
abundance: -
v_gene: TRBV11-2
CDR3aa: CASSFSGQGGELFF
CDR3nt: TGTGCCAGCAGTTTTAGCGGGCAGGGCGGGGAGCTGTTTTTT

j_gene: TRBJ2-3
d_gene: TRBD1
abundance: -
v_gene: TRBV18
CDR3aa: CASSPSAQGALDTQYF
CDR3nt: TGTGCCAGCTCGCCCTCGGCACAGGGGGCGTTGGATACGCAGTATTTT

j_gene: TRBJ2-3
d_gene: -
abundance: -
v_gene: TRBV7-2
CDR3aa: CASSLAHTDTQYF
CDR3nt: TGTGCCAGCAGCTTGGCCCACACAGATACGCAGTATTTT

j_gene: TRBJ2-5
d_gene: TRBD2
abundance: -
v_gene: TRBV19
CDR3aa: CASSPGRTETQYF
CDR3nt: TGTGCCAGTAGCCCCGGGAGGACAGAGACCCAGTACTTC

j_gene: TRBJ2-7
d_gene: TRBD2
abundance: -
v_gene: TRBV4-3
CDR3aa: CASSQERGIYEQYF
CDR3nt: TGCGCCAGCAGCCAAGAGCGGGGGATCTACGAGCAGTACTTC